Listed below are T cell receptor beta chains from one sample, sequenced in a study of blood T cells in healthy people across ages. One entry per CDR3 protein results from TCRdb running MiXCR on the 5' RACE reads. Of about 570,000 distinct CDR3 sequences in the sample, 27% were seen once. The sequencing input was blood. The receptors were gathered from a woman aged 70-85 years in good health. The CDR3 runs from the conserved cysteine through the conserved F or W. Each record gives: V gene, clone size, J gene, D gene, CDR3 DNA, CDR3 protein. The D gene is left open where the match is weak. Size is omitted from some rows. Given values are once, few, many or a class for expanded clones.

>TRBV6-2/TRBV6-3|few|TRBJ2-5|TRBD2
TGTGCCAGCAGTTACTCGACGCGGGGGGCCCTGACCCAGTACTTC
CASSYSTRGALTQYF
>TRBV6-6|.|TRBJ1-2|.
TGTGCCAGCAGTTACGGTCAGGGACTCTTTACTTCCAACGGCTACACCTTC
CASSYGQGLFTSNGYTF
>TRBV6-2/TRBV6-3|many|TRBJ2-5|.
TGTGCCAGCAGTTCAACGGAAGAGACCCAGTACTTC
CASSSTEETQYF
>TRBV2|.|TRBJ2-4|.
TGTGCCAGCGTCCGGGACATACAGGGTGTTGGTCAGTACTTC
CASVRDIQGVGQYF
>TRBV12-5|once|TRBJ1-1|.
TGTGCTAGTGGTCCGAGGAGCACGAACACTGAAGCTTTCTTT
CASGPRSTNTEAFF
>TRBV6-6|.|TRBJ2-5|TRBD1
TGTGCCAGCAGTTACTCTACAGGGGGTTTCGAGACCCAGTACTTC
CASSYSTGGFETQYF
>TRBV7-2|.|TRBJ2-5|.
TGTGCCAGCAGCTTAATGGCAGGGGTACAAGAGACCCAGTACTTC
CASSLMAGVQETQYF
>TRBV18|.|TRBJ2-1|.
TGTGCCAGCTCACCGCGGGTGGATAGAGGGTTCTTC
CASSPRVDRGFF
>TRBV7-2|.|TRBJ1-6|.
TGTGCCAGCAGCCCTTCGGCAGGGTCCAATTCACCCCTCCACTTT
CASSPSAGSNSPLHF
>TRBV5-1|.|TRBJ2-3|.
TGCGCCAGCAGCTTGGGAATGGTGAGCACAGATACGCAGTATTTT
CASSLGMVSTDTQYF
>TRBV5-1|few|TRBJ2-5|TRBD2
TGCGCCAGCAGCTTGGAATCGACTAGCGAGGTGCAGTACTTC
CASSLESTSEVQYF
>TRBV20-1|few|TRBJ1-2|.
TGCAGTGCTAGTATCGGGGGCGTAGACTATGGCTACACCTTC
CSASIGGVDYGYTF
>TRBV12-3/TRBV12-4|few|TRBJ2-1|TRBD2
TGTGCCAGCAGTGGCCCCCCGGCGGGGGGTTGGAATGAGCAGTTCTTC
CASSGPPAGGWNEQFF
>TRBV12-3/TRBV12-4|.|TRBJ2-3|TRBD2
TGTGCCAGCAGTCCCTTTGGCGGGGGGTACACAGATACGCAGTATTTT
CASSPFGGGYTDTQYF
>TRBV3-1|.|TRBJ2-5|.
TGTGCCAGCAGCCAACCTGCTGGTGGCCTCCAGTACTTC
CASSQPAGGLQYF
>TRBV12-3/TRBV12-4|.|TRBJ2-5|.
TGTGCCAGCAGTTTGGGTTGGGGCAGGGTGAGGACCCAGTACTTC
CASSLGWGRVRTQYF
>TRBV6-1|once|TRBJ2-5|TRBD2
TGTGCCAGCCTTTCGGGACTAGCGGGGGAGGAGACCCAGTACTTC
CASLSGLAGEETQYF
>TRBV5-1|.|TRBJ2-5|TRBD2
TGCGCCAGCAGCCAAATGACTAGCGGAGACCCCGGCGGGACCCAGTACTTC
CASSQMTSGDPGGTQYF
>TRBV20-1|few|TRBJ2-5|TRBD1
TGCAGTGCTAGAGATAACAGGGGAGAGACCCAGTACTTC
CSARDNRGETQYF
>TRBV29-1|.|TRBJ1-2|.
TGCAGCGTCTTACCACGGGGTTATGGCTACACCTTC
CSVLPRGYGYTF
>TRBV6-5|.|TRBJ2-7|.
TGTGCCAGCAGTAAGACAGGTCGAAACGAGCAGTACTTC
CASSKTGRNEQYF
>TRBV29-1|.|TRBJ1-1|.
TGCAGCGTTGTCAGGACCCTCATGAACACTGAAGCTTTCTTT
CSVVRTLMNTEAFF
>TRBV5-1|.|TRBJ2-7|.
TGCGCCAGCAGCTTGGGACAGGCCGTCTACGAGCAGTACTTC
CASSLGQAVYEQYF
>TRBV19|.|TRBJ2-7|TRBD1
TGTGCCAGTAACAATAGGGGGCCATTGAACGAGCAGTACTTC
CASNNRGPLNEQYF
>TRBV9|.|TRBJ1-5|.
TGTGCCAGCAGCGTAGGAGTTGAGGGGGGCAATCAGCCCCAGCATTTT
CASSVGVEGGNQPQHF
>TRBV7-2|.|TRBJ2-3|.
TGTGCCAGCAGCTTAGGCTCGAAAGATACGCAGTATTTT
CASSLGSKDTQYF
>TRBV20-1|few|TRBJ2-7|TRBD1
TGCAGTGCTAGAGATGTAGGGACAGGGCCCTACGAGCAGTACTTC
CSARDVGTGPYEQYF
>TRBV12-3/TRBV12-4|few|TRBJ2-1|TRBD2
TGTGCCAGCAGAACCCGGGCTAGCGGGGGGAACTACAATGAGCAGTTCTTC
CASRTRASGGNYNEQFF
>TRBV12-3/TRBV12-4|few|TRBJ2-1|TRBD1
TGTGCCAGCACCCCCGGGACAGGGGCTACCTACAATGAGCAGTTCTTC
CASTPGTGATYNEQFF
>TRBV20-1|.|TRBJ1-6|TRBD1
TGCAGTGCTCCACGGACAGGGGAGATCTCCTATAATTCACCCCTCCACTTT
CSAPRTGEISYNSPLHF
>TRBV20-1|few|TRBJ2-5|TRBD2
TGCAGTGCTACTAGCGGGGTAGAGACCCAGTACTTC
CSATSGVETQYF
>TRBV6-2/TRBV6-3|few|TRBJ2-1|TRBD1
TGTGCCAGCAGTTCCCGGGACAGGGGTTACAATGAGCAGTTCTTC
CASSSRDRGYNEQFF
>TRBV20-1|few|TRBJ1-2|.
TGCAGTGCTAACGGGGGATATGGCTACACCTTC
CSANGGYGYTF
>TRBV7-9|.|TRBJ2-1|.
TGTGCCAGCAGCTTATCGTGGAGTCTCCATGAGCAGTTCTTC
CASSLSWSLHEQFF
>TRBV7-9|.|TRBJ1-4|.
TGTGCCAGCAGCCGCCTCGGTGATGGAGTGGGGGAAAAACTGTTTTTT
CASSRLGDGVGEKLFF
>TRBV4-1|many|TRBJ2-5|TRBD2
TGCGCCAGCAGCTCGAAAAGCGGGGGACCCGGGACCCAGTACTTC
CASSSKSGGPGTQYF